Listed below are T cell receptor beta chains from one sample, sequenced in a study of blood T cell repertoires in COVID-19. Assay: immunoSEQ multiplex PCR; the TCRdb copy retains only in-frame clones and omits some. Among 100,000 to 130,000 clones listed, about nine tenths were seen once. The sequenced sample was peripheral blood. The receptors here all came from a man aged 50-59 years with active or convalescent COVID-19. CDR3s include the opening cysteine and the closing phenylalanine or tryptophan. The order of the fields is D gene, V gene, clone size, J gene, CDR3 protein, CDR3 DNA. The D gene is left open where the match is weak. Clone size is given for some rows only: seen once, a few or many times, or a class if the clone is expanded.

D gene: TRBD2
V gene: TRBV5-1
clone size: NA
J gene: TRBJ2-1
CDR3 protein: CASGGLAGGNEQFF
CDR3 DNA: TGCGCCAGCGGGGGACTAGCGGGAGGTAATGAGCAGTTCTTC

D gene: TRBD2
V gene: TRBV19
clone size: once
J gene: TRBJ2-1
CDR3 protein: CASSNLAGAYNEQFF
CDR3 DNA: TGTGCCAGTAGTAATCTAGCGGGAGCCTACAATGAGCAGTTCTTC

D gene: NA
V gene: TRBV6-5
clone size: NA
J gene: TRBJ1-3
CDR3 protein: CASGGYSGNTIYF
CDR3 DNA: TGTGCCAGCGGGGGGTACTCTGGAAACACCATATATTTT

D gene: NA
V gene: TRBV24-1
clone size: NA
J gene: TRBJ2-5
CDR3 protein: CATSELSGTQYF
CDR3 DNA: TGTGCCACCAGTGAGCTGTCTGGCACCCAGTACTTC

D gene: TRBD2
V gene: TRBV4-3
clone size: NA
J gene: TRBJ2-7
CDR3 protein: CASSQLIGTNGRSTYEQYF
CDR3 DNA: TGCGCCAGCAGCCAATTAATAGGGACTAACGGGAGGAGCACCTACGAGCAGTACTTC

D gene: NA
V gene: TRBV21-1
clone size: NA
J gene: TRBJ1-1
CDR3 protein: CASSKGSIEAFF
CDR3 DNA: TGTGCCAGCAGCAAAGGGAGTATTGAAGCTTTCTTT

D gene: NA
V gene: TRBV27
clone size: NA
J gene: TRBJ2-1
CDR3 protein: CASSFGQGSYNEQFF
CDR3 DNA: TGTGCCAGCAGTTTTGGGCAGGGGTCCTACAATGAGCAGTTCTTC

D gene: NA
V gene: TRBV3-1/TRBV3-2
clone size: NA
J gene: TRBJ2-6
CDR3 protein: CASSRHSTGANVLTF
CDR3 DNA: TGTGCCAGCAGCCGCCACAGTACTGGGGCCAACGTCCTGACTTTC

D gene: NA
V gene: TRBV19
clone size: NA
J gene: TRBJ2-1
CDR3 protein: CASDLGGSSYNEQFF
CDR3 DNA: TGTGCCAGTGACTTAGGGGGAAGCTCCTACAATGAGCAGTTCTTC

D gene: NA
V gene: TRBV6-2/TRBV6-3
clone size: NA
J gene: TRBJ2-3
CDR3 protein: CASSYSLATNTDTQYF
CDR3 DNA: TGTGCCAGCAGTTACTCGCTAGCTACGAACACAGATACGCAGTATTTT

D gene: NA
V gene: TRBV10-2
clone size: NA
J gene: TRBJ1-1
CDR3 protein: CASSESTGGTEAFF
CDR3 DNA: TGCGCCAGCAGTGAGTCGACCGGGGGCACTGAAGCTTTCTTT

D gene: NA
V gene: TRBV28
clone size: NA
J gene: TRBJ1-6
CDR3 protein: CASSFGRLSPLHF
CDR3 DNA: TGTGCCAGCAGTTTCGGTCGCCTTTCACCCCTCCACTTT

D gene: TRBD2
V gene: TRBV15
clone size: NA
J gene: TRBJ2-7
CDR3 protein: CATSRDLGAGGATSYEQYF
CDR3 DNA: TGTGCCACCAGCAGAGATCTGGGAGCGGGAGGGGCTACTTCCTACGAGCAGTACTTC

D gene: NA
V gene: TRBV2
clone size: NA
J gene: TRBJ1-2
CDR3 protein: CASSEKYSKGGYTF
CDR3 DNA: TGTGCCAGCAGTGAAAAGTACTCGAAGGGGGGCTACACCTTC

D gene: TRBD2
V gene: TRBV30
clone size: once
J gene: TRBJ2-7
CDR3 protein: CAWAGTSGNYEQYF
CDR3 DNA: TGTGCCTGGGCCGGGACTAGCGGGAACTACGAGCAGTACTTC

D gene: NA
V gene: TRBV24-1
clone size: NA
J gene: TRBJ1-2
CDR3 protein: CATGSGGLGYGYTF
CDR3 DNA: TGTGCCACCGGTTCGGGGGGTCTCGGCTATGGCTACACCTTC

D gene: NA
V gene: TRBV16
clone size: NA
J gene: TRBJ1-5
CDR3 protein: CASSQAGGNQPQHF
CDR3 DNA: TGTGCCAGCAGCCAGGCAGGGGGCAATCAGCCCCAGCATTTT

D gene: TRBD2
V gene: TRBV4-1
clone size: few
J gene: TRBJ2-7
CDR3 protein: CASSLTSGSSYEQYF
CDR3 DNA: TGCGCCAGCAGCCTGACTAGCGGTAGCTCCTACGAGCAGTACTTC

D gene: NA
V gene: TRBV6-5
clone size: NA
J gene: TRBJ2-6
CDR3 protein: CASGQTNSGANVLTF
CDR3 DNA: TGTGCCAGCGGGCAAACCAACTCTGGGGCCAACGTCCTGACTTTC

D gene: NA
V gene: TRBV7-6
clone size: NA
J gene: TRBJ2-7
CDR3 protein: CASSLAGGGNPSYEQYF
CDR3 DNA: TGTGCCAGCAGCTTAGCGGGAGGGGGGAACCCCTCCTACGAGCAGTACTTC

D gene: TRBD1
V gene: TRBV10-3
clone size: NA
J gene: TRBJ2-7
CDR3 protein: CAISRDRAYEQYF
CDR3 DNA: TGTGCCATCAGTCGGGACAGAGCCTACGAGCAGTACTTC

D gene: NA
V gene: TRBV4-1
clone size: NA
J gene: TRBJ1-4
CDR3 protein: CASSQEGGPNEKLFF
CDR3 DNA: TGCGCCAGCAGCCAAGAGGGGGGTCCGAATGAAAAACTGTTTTTT

D gene: NA
V gene: TRBV28
clone size: NA
J gene: TRBJ1-2
CDR3 protein: CASRDPLDNSNYGYTF
CDR3 DNA: TGTGCCAGCAGAGACCCCCTCGACAACTCTAACTATGGCTACACCTTC

D gene: NA
V gene: TRBV9
clone size: NA
J gene: TRBJ2-2
CDR3 protein: CASSARTTRLGTGELFF
CDR3 DNA: TGTGCCAGCAGCGCGCGAACGACTAGATTGGGCACCGGGGAGCTGTTTTTT

D gene: NA
V gene: TRBV3-1/TRBV3-2
clone size: NA
J gene: TRBJ2-5
CDR3 protein: CASSQDGGGFISETQYF
CDR3 DNA: TGTGCCAGCAGCCAAGATGGAGGGGGCTTCATCTCCGAGACCCAGTACTTC